These 11 T cell receptor beta chains were sequenced from one sample in a study of blood T cell repertoires in COVID-19. Profiled with immunoSEQ multiplex PCR; TCRdb holds only in-frame clones, not every one. The table has 290,000 or so clones, 90% seen once. Specimen: PBMCs or T cells enriched from blood (not recorded which). The receptors were gathered from a woman aged 18 to 35 with acute COVID-19.

V and J are TRBV25-1 and TRBJ2-1; 7 nucleotides align to TRBD1. CDR1 is MGHDK, CDR2 SYGVNS, per germline. There are 15 residues in the CDR3. The trim removed 2 bases at V and 2 bases at J, leaving 3 bases unmatched. This chain's CDR3 is CASSEVGTAYNEQFF. DNA of the CDR3: TGTGCCAGCAGTGAAGTCGGGACAGCCTACAATGAGCAGTTCTTC. The full variable domain, in which reference TRBV25-1 and TRBJ2-1 provide the parts outside the CDR3, is EADIYQTPRYLVIGTGKKITLECSQTMGHDKMYWYQQDPGMELHLIHYSYGVNSTEKGDLSSESTVSRIRTEHFPLTLESARPSHTSQYLCASSEVGTAYNEQFFGPGTRLTVL.

This chain's CDR3 is CASSASGDTQYF. The CDR3 region has the DNA TGTGCCAGCAGCGCTAGCGGAGATACGCAGTATTTT. V and J are TRBV7-2 and TRBJ2-3; TRBD2 matches at 7 bases. CDR3 length equals 12 residues. V was pared by 5 bases and J by 5 bases, with 1 base of the junction left unmatched. Germline loops: CDR1 SGHTA, CDR2 FQGNSA.

In this sample, this clone turned up a few times. V is TRBV28 and J is TRBJ1-1; perhaps TRBD1 as D (6 bases). Germline V gene data show CDR1 as MDHEN and CDR2 as SYDVKM. This CDR3 contains 14 residues. With 6 bases removed from V and 4 bases from J, the gap between germline ends came to 15 bases. The CDR3 spells CASSSGEGGTEAFF. CDR3 DNA sequence: TGTGCCAGCAGCTCAGGGGAAGGCGGCACTGAAGCTTTCTTT.

V usage is TRBV24-1 and J usage is TRBJ2-7, with 7 bases matching TRBD2. The trim removed 4 bases at V and 6 bases at J, leaving 11 bases unmatched. CDR3 length: 15 residues. Germline values: CDR1 KGHDR, CDR2 SFDVKD. The CDR3 DNA reads TGTGCCACCAGTGACAGTACTAGCGAGGTTGGCGAGCAGTACTTC. This gives the protein CATSDSTSEVGEQYF.

This clone has more than one count but fewer than ten. The V call is TRBV6-5, the J call TRBJ2-7; D possibly corresponds to TRBD2 (5 bases). The germline gives CDR1 MNHEY, CDR2 SVGAGI. V gave up 7 bases and J gave up 3 bases, with 13 bases separating them. The CDR3 extends over 13 amino acids. CDR3 in DNA: TGTGCCAGCACCGTAAAACTAGGCTACGAGCAGTACTTC. Its translation is CASTVKLGYEQYF.

The rearrangement joins TRBV9 to TRBJ2-4; 11 bases map to TRBD2. J gave up 4 bases and V 0 bases, and 3 bases lay outside the gene matches. The CDR3 has 16 residues. The germline gives CDR1 SGDLS, CDR2 YYNGEE. CDR3 nucleotide sequence: TGTGCCAGCAGCGTAGAGGGGACTAGCGGTAAAAACATTCAGTACTTC. Translation: CASSVEGTSGKNIQYF.

This chain connects TRBV2 to TRBJ2-5; D is undetermined. CDR1 is SNHLY and CDR2 is FYNNEI in the germline V gene. The ends were cut back, 2 bases at V and 3 bases at J, with 7 bases in the middle. The CDR3 is 13 amino acids. CDR3 region: CASSETSKETQYF. Written as DNA, the CDR3 is TGTGCCAGCAGTGAAACATCGAAAGAGACCCAGTACTTC.

V gene TRBV5-1 combines with J gene TRBJ1-5; D gene ambiguous. This CDR3 is built from 13 residues. Trimming shortened V by 8 bases and J by 0 bases, and 9 bases separated the two germline ends. Germline-derived CDR1 and CDR2 are SGHRS and YFSETQ. CDR3 nucleotide sequence: TGCGCCAGTCGACTGGATAGCAATCAGCCCCAGCATTTT. Protein: CASRLDSNQPQHF. Looking up the rest from reference TRBV5-1 and TRBJ1-5 gives the full variable domain: KAGVTQTPRYLIKTRGQQVTLSCSPISGHRSVSWYQQTPGQGLQFLFEYFSETQRNKGNFPGRFSGRQFSNSRSEMNVSTLELGDSALYLCASRLDSNQPQHFGDGTRLSIL.

The chain is built from TRBV9 and TRBJ1-2; D is undetermined. Germline loops: CDR1 SGDLS, CDR2 YYNGEE. The V and J ends lost 0 bases and 4 bases respectively, with 7 bases between them. The CDR3 is 13 amino acids. The CDR3 coding sequence is TGTGCCAGCAGCGTAGATACGGTCTATGGCTACACCTTC. Translating gives CASSVDTVYGYTF.

V gene TRBV7-9 combines with J gene TRBJ2-3; no clear D. This CDR3 spans 15 amino acids. CDR1 SEHNR and CDR2 FQNEAQ come from the germline V gene (reference sequence). V was clipped by 1 base and J by 4 bases, with 12 bases between them. The CDR3 sequence: CASSLGPPIADTQYF. The CDR3 DNA is TGTGCCAGCAGCTTAGGTCCCCCTATCGCAGATACGCAGTATTTT. Complete variable domain (other parts from reference TRBV7-9 and TRBJ2-3): DTGVSQNPRHKITKRGQNVTFRCDPISEHNRLYWYRQTLGQGPEFLTYFQNEAQLEKSRLLSDRFSAERPKGSFSTLEIQRTEQGDSAMYLCASSLGPPIADTQYFGPGTRLTVL.

This sequence joins TRBV19 and TRBJ1-5; D possibly corresponds to TRBD1 (6 bases). V gave up 5 bases and J gave up 2 bases, with 19 bases separating them. The CDR3 has 17 amino acids. Germline loops: CDR1 LNHDA, CDR2 SQIVND (reference sequence). CDR3 sequence (DNA): TGTGCCAGTAGTCAGGGGCGATTGACTGGTGGCAATCAGCCCCAGCATTTT. Its translation: CASSQGRLTGGNQPQHF.